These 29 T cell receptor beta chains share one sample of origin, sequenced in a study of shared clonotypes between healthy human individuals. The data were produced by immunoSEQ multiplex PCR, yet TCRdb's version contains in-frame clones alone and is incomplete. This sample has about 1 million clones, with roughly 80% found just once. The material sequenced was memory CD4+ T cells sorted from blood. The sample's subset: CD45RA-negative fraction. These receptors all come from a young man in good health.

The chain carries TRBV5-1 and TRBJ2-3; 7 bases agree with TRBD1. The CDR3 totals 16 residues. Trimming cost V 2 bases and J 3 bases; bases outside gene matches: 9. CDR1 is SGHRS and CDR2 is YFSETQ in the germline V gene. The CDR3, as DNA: TGCGCCAGCAGCTTCGGGGACAGCCTACAAACAGATACGCAGTATTTT. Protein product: CASSFGDSLQTDTQYF.

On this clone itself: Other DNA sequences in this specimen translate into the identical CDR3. CDR3 coding DNA: TGCGCCAGCAGCTTGGTGCCTAGCGACACAGATACGCAGTATTTT. Translated, it gives CASSLVPSDTDTQYF. The chain carries TRBV5-1 and TRBJ2-3, with TRBD2 as a possible D gene (6 bases). This CDR3 spans 15 amino acids. Looked up from germline, CDR1 is SGHRS and CDR2 is YFSETQ. Trimming left V 0 bases short and J 2 bases short, with 10 bases between.

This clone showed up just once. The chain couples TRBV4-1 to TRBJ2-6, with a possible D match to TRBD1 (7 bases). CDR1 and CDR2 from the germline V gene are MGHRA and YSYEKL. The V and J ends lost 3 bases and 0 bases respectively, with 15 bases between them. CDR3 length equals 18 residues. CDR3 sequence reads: CASSQRDSRISGANVLTF. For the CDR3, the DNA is TGCGCCAGCAGCCAGCGGGACAGCAGGATCTCTGGGGCCAACGTCCTGACTTTC.

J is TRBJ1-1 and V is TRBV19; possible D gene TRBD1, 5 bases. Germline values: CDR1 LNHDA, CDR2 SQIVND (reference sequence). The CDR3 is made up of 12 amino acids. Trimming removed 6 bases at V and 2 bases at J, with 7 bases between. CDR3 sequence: CASRTANTEAFF. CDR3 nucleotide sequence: TGTGCCAGTAGGACAGCCAACACTGAAGCTTTCTTT.

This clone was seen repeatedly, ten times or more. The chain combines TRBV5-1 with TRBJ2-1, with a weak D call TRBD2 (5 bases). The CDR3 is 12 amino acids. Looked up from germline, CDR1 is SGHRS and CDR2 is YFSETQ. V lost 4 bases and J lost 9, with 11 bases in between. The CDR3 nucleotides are TGCGCCAGCAGCGTACATGAGGGTGAGCAGTTCTTC. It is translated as CASSVHEGEQFF.

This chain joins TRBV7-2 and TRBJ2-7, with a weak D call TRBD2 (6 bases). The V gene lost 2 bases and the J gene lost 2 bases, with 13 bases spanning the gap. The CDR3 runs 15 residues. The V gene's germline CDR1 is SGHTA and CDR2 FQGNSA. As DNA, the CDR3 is TGTGCCAGCAGCTTAAGGTATGCGGGGACCTACGAGCAGTACTTC. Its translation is CASSLRYAGTYEQYF.

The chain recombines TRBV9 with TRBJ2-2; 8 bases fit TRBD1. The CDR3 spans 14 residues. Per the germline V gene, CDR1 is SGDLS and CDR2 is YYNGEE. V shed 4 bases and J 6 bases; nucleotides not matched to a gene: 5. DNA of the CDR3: TGTGCCAGCAGCCCCCGGACAGGGTCCGGGGAGCTGTTTTTT. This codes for CASSPRTGSGELFF.

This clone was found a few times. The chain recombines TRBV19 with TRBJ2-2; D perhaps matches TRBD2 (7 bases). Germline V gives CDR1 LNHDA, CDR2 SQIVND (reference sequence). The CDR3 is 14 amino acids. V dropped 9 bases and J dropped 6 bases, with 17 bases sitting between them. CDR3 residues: CASRYAGASGELFF. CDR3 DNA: TGTGCCAGCAGATACGCGGGGGCGTCCGGGGAGCTGTTTTTT.

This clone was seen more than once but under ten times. CDR3 residues: CASSLDWGGVEQYF. In nucleotides, the CDR3 is TGTGCCAGCAGCTTAGATTGGGGAGGGGTCGAGCAGTACTTC. V is TRBV11-2 and J is TRBJ2-7, with 7 bases matching TRBD2. The CDR3 loop spans 14 amino acids. Germline CDR1 is SGHAT and CDR2 is FQNNGV. The trim removed 0 bases at V and 6 bases at J, leaving 5 bases unmatched. The complete variable domain, with remaining parts taken from reference TRBV11-2 and TRBJ2-7, reads EAGVAQSPRYKIIEKRQSVAFWCNPISGHATLYWYQQILGQGPKLLIQFQNNGVVDDSQLPKDRFSAERLKGVDSTLKIQPAKLEDSAVYLCASSLDWGGVEQYFGPGTRLTVT.

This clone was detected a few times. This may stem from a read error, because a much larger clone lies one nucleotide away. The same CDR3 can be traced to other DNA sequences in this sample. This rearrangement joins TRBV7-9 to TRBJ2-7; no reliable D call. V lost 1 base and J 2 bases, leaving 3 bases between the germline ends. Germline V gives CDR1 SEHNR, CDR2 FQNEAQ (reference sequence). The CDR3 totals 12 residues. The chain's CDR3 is CASSLGTYEQYF. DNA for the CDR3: TGTGCCAGCAGCTTAGGGACCTACGAGCAGTACTTC.

The CDR3 spells CASGTALGHYGYTF. The DNA for the CDR3 is TGTGCCAGTGGGACCGCCCTAGGCCACTATGGCTACACCTTC. The rearrangement links TRBV2 to TRBJ1-2; perhaps TRBD1 as D (5 bases). Deletions cut 9 bases from V and 3 bases from J, with 17 bases between. CDR1 is SNHLY, CDR2 FYNNEI, per germline. CDR3 length: 14 residues.

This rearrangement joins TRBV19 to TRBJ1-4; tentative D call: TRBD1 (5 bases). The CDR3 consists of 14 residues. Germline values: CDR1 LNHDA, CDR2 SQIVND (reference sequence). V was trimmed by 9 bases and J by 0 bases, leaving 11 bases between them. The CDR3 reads CASTSRATNEKLFF. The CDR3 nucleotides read TGTGCCAGCACAAGCAGGGCAACTAATGAAAAACTGTTTTTT.

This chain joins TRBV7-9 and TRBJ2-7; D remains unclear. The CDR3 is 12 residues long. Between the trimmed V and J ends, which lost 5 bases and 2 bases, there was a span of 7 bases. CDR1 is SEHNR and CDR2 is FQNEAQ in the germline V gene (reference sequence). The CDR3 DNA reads TGTGCCAGCAGCGCCTCGGCCTACGAGCAGTACTTC. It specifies CASSASAYEQYF.

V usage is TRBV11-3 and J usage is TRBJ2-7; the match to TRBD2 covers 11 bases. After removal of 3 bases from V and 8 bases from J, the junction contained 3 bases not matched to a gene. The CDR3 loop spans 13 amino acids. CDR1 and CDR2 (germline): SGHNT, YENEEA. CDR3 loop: CASSFTSGGQQYF. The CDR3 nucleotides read TGTGCCAGCAGCTTCACTAGCGGGGGCCAGCAGTACTTC.

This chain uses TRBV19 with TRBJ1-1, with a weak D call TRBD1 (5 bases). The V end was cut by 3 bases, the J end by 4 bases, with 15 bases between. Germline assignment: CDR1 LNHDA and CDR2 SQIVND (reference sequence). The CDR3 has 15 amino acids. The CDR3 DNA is TGTGCCAGTAGTATGGCAGGTGGGGGGGGCACTGAAGCTTTCTTT. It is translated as CASSMAGGGGTEAFF.

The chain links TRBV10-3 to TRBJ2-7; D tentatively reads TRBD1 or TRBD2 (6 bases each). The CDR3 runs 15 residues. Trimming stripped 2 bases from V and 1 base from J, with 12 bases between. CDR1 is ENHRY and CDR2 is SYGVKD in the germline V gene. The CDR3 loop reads CAISEGGHGSYEQYF. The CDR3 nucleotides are TGTGCCATCAGTGAGGGGGGGCATGGGTCCTACGAGCAGTACTTC.

The CDR3 bases are TGTGCCAGCAGCGCAGGACAGGGGGGCTCTGGGGCCAACGTCCTGACTTTC. Residues: CASSAGQGGSGANVLTF. The J gene is TRBJ2-6, the V gene TRBV4-2, with 10 bases aligning to TRBD1. Germline V gene sequence: CDR1 LGHNA, CDR2 YNFKEQ. The CDR3 loop spans 17 amino acids. V was pared by 5 bases and J by 0 bases, with 4 bases of the junction left unmatched.

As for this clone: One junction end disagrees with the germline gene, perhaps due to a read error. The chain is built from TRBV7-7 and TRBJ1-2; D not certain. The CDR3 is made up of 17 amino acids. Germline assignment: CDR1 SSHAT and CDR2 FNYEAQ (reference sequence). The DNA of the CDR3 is TGTGCTAGCAGCTTACTAGCGGAGGGCAACGGAAACTATGGCTACACCTTC. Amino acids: CASSLLAEGNGNYGYTF.

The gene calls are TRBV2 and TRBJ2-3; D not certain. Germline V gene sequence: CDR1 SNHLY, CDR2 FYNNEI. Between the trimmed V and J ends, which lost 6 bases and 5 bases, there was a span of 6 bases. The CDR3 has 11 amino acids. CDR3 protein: CASSPQDTQYF. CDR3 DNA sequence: TGTGCCAGCAGCCCCCAAGATACGCAGTATTTT.

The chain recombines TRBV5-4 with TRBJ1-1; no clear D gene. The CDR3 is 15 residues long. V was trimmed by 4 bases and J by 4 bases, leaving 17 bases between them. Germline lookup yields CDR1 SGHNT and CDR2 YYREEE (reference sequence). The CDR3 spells CASSPRFPLGTEAFF. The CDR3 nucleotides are TGTGCCAGCAGCCCCCGTTTCCCGCTGGGCACTGAAGCTTTCTTT.

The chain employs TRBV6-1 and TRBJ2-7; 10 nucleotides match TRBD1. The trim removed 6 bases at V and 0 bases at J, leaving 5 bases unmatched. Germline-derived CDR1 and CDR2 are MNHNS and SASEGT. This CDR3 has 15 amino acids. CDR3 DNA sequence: TGTGCCAGCAGGACCGGACAGGGGGTCTCCTACGAGCAGTACTTC. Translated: CASRTGQGVSYEQYF.

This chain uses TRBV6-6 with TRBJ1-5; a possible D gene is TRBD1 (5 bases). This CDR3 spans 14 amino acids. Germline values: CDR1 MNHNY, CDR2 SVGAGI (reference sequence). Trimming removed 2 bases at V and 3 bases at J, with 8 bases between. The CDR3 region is CASSYRGDNQPQHF. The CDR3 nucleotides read TGTGCCAGCAGTTACCGAGGGGACAATCAGCCCCAGCATTTT.

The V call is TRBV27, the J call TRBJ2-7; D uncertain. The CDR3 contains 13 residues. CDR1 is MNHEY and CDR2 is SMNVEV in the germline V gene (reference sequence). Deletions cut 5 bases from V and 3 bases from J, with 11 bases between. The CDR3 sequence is CASSPAGLYEQYF. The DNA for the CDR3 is TGTGCCAGCAGTCCCGCCGGCCTCTACGAGCAGTACTTC.

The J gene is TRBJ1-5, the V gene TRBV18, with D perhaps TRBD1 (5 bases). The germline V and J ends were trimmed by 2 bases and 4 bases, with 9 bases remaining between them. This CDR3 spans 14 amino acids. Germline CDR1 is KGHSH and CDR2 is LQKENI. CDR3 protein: CASSPIQVNQPQHF. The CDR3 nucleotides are TGTGCCAGCTCACCAATACAGGTTAATCAGCCCCAGCATTTT.

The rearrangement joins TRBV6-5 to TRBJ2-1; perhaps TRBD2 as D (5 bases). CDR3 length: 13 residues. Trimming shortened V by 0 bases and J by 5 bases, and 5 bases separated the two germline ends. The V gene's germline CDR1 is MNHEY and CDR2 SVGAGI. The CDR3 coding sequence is TGTGCCAGCAGTTACTCCGGGGACAATGAGCAGTTCTTC. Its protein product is CASSYSGDNEQFF.

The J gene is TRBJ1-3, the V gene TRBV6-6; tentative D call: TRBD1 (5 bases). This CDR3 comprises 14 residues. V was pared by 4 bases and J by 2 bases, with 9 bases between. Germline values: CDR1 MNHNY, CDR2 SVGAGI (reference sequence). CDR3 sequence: CASSSEGAGNTIYF. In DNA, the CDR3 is TGTGCCAGCAGTTCCGAAGGGGCTGGAAACACCATATATTTT.

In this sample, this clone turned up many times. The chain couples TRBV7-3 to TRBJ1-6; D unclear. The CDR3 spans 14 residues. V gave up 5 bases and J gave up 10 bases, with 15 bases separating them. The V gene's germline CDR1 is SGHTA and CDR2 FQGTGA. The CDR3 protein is CASSGSLLGSPLHF. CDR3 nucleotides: TGTGCCAGCAGCGGCAGTCTCTTGGGCTCACCCCTCCACTTT.

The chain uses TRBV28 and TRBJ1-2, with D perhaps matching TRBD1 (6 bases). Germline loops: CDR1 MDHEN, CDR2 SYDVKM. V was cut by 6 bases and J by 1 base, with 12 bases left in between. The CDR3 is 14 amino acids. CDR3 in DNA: TGTGCCAGCAGCGGACAGAACCTTAACTATGGCTACACCTTC. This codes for CASSGQNLNYGYTF.

Here the CDR3 DNA reads TGTGCCAGTAGTGTGCTTGGGCAGTTAAATTCACCCCTCCACTTT. It translates to CASSVLGQLNSPLHF. The gene calls are TRBV19 and TRBJ1-6; D gene uncertain. CDR3 length: 15 residues. V was pared by 5 bases and J by 7 bases, with 15 bases between. From germline, CDR1 is LNHDA and CDR2 SQIVND (reference sequence).